The 24 T cell receptor beta chains given below trace back to one sample, sequenced in a study of blood T cell repertoires in COVID-19. Measured with immunoSEQ multiplex PCR; TCRdb has only the in-frame clones, and not every one. The table includes around 68,000 clones, 85% to 95% detected once. Material for sequencing was peripheral blood. Every receptor here comes from a man between 70 and 80 years old with active COVID-19.

This clone is a singleton in its sample. This clone may be a read error of a much larger clone one base away. Other nucleotide sequences from this sample produce the same CDR3. The chain couples TRBV7-2 to TRBJ1-4; 7 bases line up with TRBD1. This CDR3 is built from 15 residues. V lost 4 bases and J lost 0; bases outside the gene matches: 2. Germline loops: CDR1 SGHTA, CDR2 FQGNSA. The DNA of the CDR3 is TGTGCCAGCAGCTCTCAGGGGGCAACTAATGAAAAACTGTTTTTT. This sequence encodes CASSSQGATNEKLFF. Together with reference TRBV7-2 and TRBJ1-4, the CDR3 gives the full variable domain: GAGVSQSPSNKVTEKGKDVELRCDPISGHTALYWYRQSLGQGLEFLIYFQGNSAPDKSGLPSDRFSAERTGGSVSTLTIQRTQQEDSAVYLCASSSQGATNEKLFFGSGTQLSVL.

The chain joins TRBV27 to TRBJ2-7; D is possibly TRBD2 (6 bases). V was trimmed by 8 bases and J by 2 bases, leaving 16 bases between them. This CDR3 has 14 residues. Germline loops: CDR1 MNHEY, CDR2 SMNVEV (reference sequence). Written as DNA, the CDR3 is TGTGCCAGCGGTTCCTGGCGGGACGCCTACGAGCAGTACTTC. Its protein product is CASGSWRDAYEQYF.

V usage is TRBV19 and J usage is TRBJ1-2, with D perhaps TRBD1 (6 bases). Trimming removed 6 bases from V and 7 bases from J, with 27 bases in between. This CDR3 comprises 17 residues. The V gene's germline CDR1 is LNHDA and CDR2 SQIVND (reference sequence). The CDR3 spells CASSHHIPGGQSRGYTF. The DNA of the CDR3 is TGTGCCAGTAGCCATCACATACCCGGAGGACAGTCTCGTGGCTACACCTTC. Full variable domain (rest looked up from reference TRBV19 and TRBJ1-2): DGGITQSPKYLFRKEGQNVTLSCEQNLNHDAMYWYRQDPGQGLRLIYYSQIVNDFQKGDIAEGYSVSREKKESFPLTVTSAQKNPTAFYLCASSHHIPGGQSRGYTFGSGTRLTVV.

This chain connects TRBV9 to TRBJ2-6; 12 nucleotides agree with TRBD2. Germline assignment: CDR1 SGDLS and CDR2 YYNGEE. The V segment lost 0 bases and the J segment 0 bases; nucleotides outside the gene matches: 4. This CDR3 comprises 19 residues. CDR3 loop: CASSVGTSGDSSGANVLTF. CDR3 DNA sequence: TGTGCCAGCAGCGTAGGGACTAGCGGGGACAGCTCTGGGGCCAACGTCCTGACTTTC.

V and J are TRBV3-1 (or the pseudogene TRBV3-2) and TRBJ1-3, with 7 nucleotides matching TRBD1. The CDR3 is made up of 15 amino acids. The germline CDR1 and CDR2 sequences are LGHDT and YNNKEL (reference sequence). V dropped 1 base and J dropped 8; count of bases not matched to a gene: 8. The CDR3 nucleotides read TGTGCCAGCAGCCAAGTTACAGGGGTAGGGCACACCATATATTTT. Translated, it gives CASSQVTGVGHTIYF.

A note on this clone: The CDR3 does not close with the conserved phenylalanine or tryptophan, likely indicating a read error. No DNA is shown, since the ends of the CDR3 on it are uncertain; the CDR3 is the one TCRdb lists. The chain couples TRBV11-2 to TRBJ2-3; the D call of TRBD1 is as the table states it, not checked on the DNA. Per the germline V gene, CDR1 is SGHAT and CDR2 is FQNNGV. The CDR3 is 11 residues long, counting both termini. The CDR3 sequence: CASSIQGAATV.

The rearrangement links TRBV28 to TRBJ1-1, with D perhaps matching TRBD1 (5 bases). This CDR3 is built from 15 residues. The germline V and J ends were trimmed by 2 bases and 1 base, with 11 bases remaining between them. The germline V gene has CDR1 MDHEN and CDR2 SYDVKM. This CDR3 is CASSLTGRANTEAFF. CDR3 DNA sequence: TGTGCCAGCAGTTTAACAGGCCGCGCGAACACTGAAGCTTTCTTT.

The chain links TRBV5-3 to TRBJ2-7; the match to TRBD1 covers 8 bases. TRBV5-3 is annotated as an ORF whose role is uncertain. Unmatched junction bases numbered 12, after V lost 5 bases and J lost 2 bases. This CDR3 has 16 amino acids. The CDR3 loop reads CARRRTKDRGPYEQYF. The CDR3 coding sequence is TGTGCCAGAAGACGTACAAAAGACAGGGGACCCTACGAGCAGTACTTC.

This chain links TRBV4-1 with TRBJ1-5, with 11 bases identical to TRBD1. Germline trimming cut 4 bases from V and 4 bases from J; bases unmatched to any gene: 9. The CDR3 covers 17 residues. Germline CDR1 MGHRA, CDR2 YSYEKL. The CDR3: CASSRGGTGGRNQPQHF. In nucleotides, the CDR3 is TGCGCCAGCAGCCGCGGGGGGACAGGGGGGAGGAATCAGCCCCAGCATTTT.

This clone appeared a single time. V and J are TRBV6-4 and TRBJ2-7, with TRBD1 matching over 8 bases. The CDR3 loop spans 15 amino acids. With 5 bases clipped from V and 1 base from J, the junction kept 7 bases outside the gene matches. The germline V gene has CDR1 MRHNA and CDR2 SNTAGT. The CDR3 here is CASSPGQGASYEQYF. In nucleotides, the CDR3 is TGTGCCAGCAGTCCCGGACAGGGCGCTTCCTACGAGCAGTACTTC.

The chain combines TRBV7-4 with TRBJ1-6, with a possible D match to TRBD1 (5 bases). The CDR3 runs 14 residues. Trimming shortened V by 1 base and J by 10 bases, and 11 bases separated the two germline ends. Per germline, CDR1 SGHVT and CDR2 SQSDAQ. For the CDR3, the DNA is TGTGCCAGCAGCTTAGGCAGGGCCCTATCACCCCTCCACTTT. It translates to CASSLGRALSPLHF. The whole variable domain, remainder taken from reference TRBV7-4 and TRBJ1-6, is GAGVSQSPRYKVAKRGRDVALRCDSISGHVTLYWYRQTLGQGSEVLTYSQSDAQRDKSGRPSGRFSAERPERSVSTLKIQRTEQGDSAVYLCASSLGRALSPLHFGNGTRLTVT.

The chain carries TRBV16 and TRBJ2-7, with D maybe TRBD1 (5 bases). With 1 base removed from V and 2 bases from J, the gap between germline ends came to 9 bases. The CDR3 has 14 amino acids. Germline CDR1 KGHSY, CDR2 FQNENV. The CDR3 DNA sequence: TGTGCCAGCAGCCAATTTTCACAGGCCTACGAGCAGTACTTC. Translation gives CASSQFSQAYEQYF.

The gene calls are TRBV5-5 and TRBJ2-7, with 7 bases matching TRBD2. This CDR3 is built from 15 residues. J lost 4 bases, V lost 1 base, and 8 bases had no gene match. Germline V gene lookup returns CDR1 SGHKS and CDR2 YYEKEE (reference sequence). In nucleotides, the CDR3 is TGTGCCAGCAGCTTGAGTCGGCAGGGACTATACGAGCAGTACTTC. Translation: CASSLSRQGLYEQYF.

The chain uses TRBV7-9 and TRBJ1-6; D is possibly TRBD1 (6 bases). CDR3 size: 15 residues. Trimming cost V 1 base and J 10 bases, with 14 bases left between them. The V gene's germline CDR1 is SEHNR and CDR2 FQNEAQ (reference sequence). The CDR3 loop reads CASSLVTGTKSPLHF. DNA of the CDR3: TGTGCCAGCAGCTTAGTTACGGGGACAAAATCACCCCTCCACTTT.

The chain is built from TRBV19 and TRBJ2-6, with TRBD1 matching 9 bases. J gave up 0 bases and V 5 bases, and 11 bases lay outside the gene matches. Germline V gene lookup returns CDR1 LNHDA and CDR2 SQIVND (reference sequence). This CDR3 region has 19 residues. The CDR3 DNA reads as TGTGCCAGTAGTGTCCCACCGGGACAGGGAATCTCTGGGGCCAACGTCCTGACTTTC. Encoded protein: CASSVPPGQGISGANVLTF.

The chain recombines TRBV11-3 with TRBJ1-1; tentatively, D is TRBD1 (5 bases). This CDR3 spans 15 amino acids. V lost 5 bases and J lost 0, with 13 bases in between. Per the germline V gene, CDR1 is SGHNT and CDR2 is YENEEA. The CDR3 is CASSGRQSVNTEAFF. In DNA form, the CDR3 reads TGTGCCAGCAGCGGTCGACAGAGTGTGAACACTGAAGCTTTCTTT. The entire variable domain, with the rest obtained from reference TRBV11-3 and TRBJ1-1, is as follows: EAGVVQSPRYKIIEKKQPVAFWCNPISGHNTLYWYLQNLGQGPELLIRYENEEAVDDSQLPKDRFSAERLKGVDSTLKIQPAELGDSAVYLCASSGRQSVNTEAFFGQGTRLTVV.

V usage is TRBV7-9 and J usage is TRBJ2-2; D perhaps matches TRBD2 (6 bases). The CDR3 has 16 amino acids. V was cut by 4 bases and J by 0 bases, with 12 bases left in between. The V gene's germline CDR1 is SEHNR and CDR2 FQNEAQ (reference sequence). The CDR3 reads CASSSAGQTNTGELFF. For the CDR3, the DNA is TGTGCCAGCAGCTCTGCGGGGCAAACGAACACCGGGGAGCTGTTTTTT.

V and J are TRBV28 and TRBJ2-3; tentatively, D is TRBD1 (6 bases). The germline CDR1 and CDR2 sequences are MDHEN and SYDVKM. The V end lost 6 bases, the J end lost 2 bases, and 21 bases lay between the germline ends. This CDR3 is built from 17 residues. CDR3 loop: CASRPPPGTPFTDTQYF. Here the CDR3 DNA reads TGTGCCAGCAGACCTCCTCCCGGGACACCCTTCACAGATACGCAGTATTTT.

In DNA, the CDR3 is TGCAGCGTTACCGGGACAGGGGCGACCGGGGAGCTGTTTTTT. Translation gives CSVTGTGATGELFF. The chain uses TRBV29-1 and TRBJ2-2; TRBD1 aligns across 10 bases. The CDR3 runs 14 residues. Losses at the gene ends were 5 bases for V and 5 bases for J; bases not matched to a gene: 5. CDR1 is SQVTM and CDR2 is ANQGSEA in the germline V gene.

With respect to this clone: This CDR3 is also generated by other DNA sequences in the sample. The chain combines TRBV3-1 (or the pseudogene TRBV3-2) with TRBJ1-1; D call uncertain. Trimming stripped 1 base from V and 1 base from J, with 7 bases between. The V gene's germline CDR1 is LGHDT and CDR2 YNNKEL (reference sequence). This CDR3 contains 14 residues. Here the CDR3 DNA reads TGTGCCAGCAGCCAAGTCTCAGGGAACACTGAAGCTTTCTTT. The encoded protein is CASSQVSGNTEAFF.

The rearrangement uses TRBV9 and TRBJ1-1; possible D gene TRBD1, 5 bases. CDR1 SGDLS and CDR2 YYNGEE come from the germline V gene. The V end lost 5 bases, the J end lost 0 bases, and 11 bases lay between the germline ends. This CDR3 has 14 residues. The CDR3 coding sequence is TGTGCCAGCAGTGGCTCAGGGATGAACACTGAAGCTTTCTTT. Amino acids: CASSGSGMNTEAFF. The whole variable domain, filled in from reference TRBV9 and TRBJ1-1, reads DSGVTQTPKHLITATGQRVTLRCSPRSGDLSVYWYQQSLDQGLQFLIQYYNGEERAKGNILERFSAQQFPDLHSELNLSSLELGDSALYFCASSGSGMNTEAFFGQGTRLTVV.

The V call is TRBV7-8, the J call TRBJ2-7; 8 bases agree with TRBD2. The CDR3 spans 16 residues. Looked up from germline, CDR1 is SGHVS and CDR2 is FQNEAQ. After removal of 0 bases from V and 4 bases from J, the junction contained 8 bases not matched to a gene. CDR3 protein: CASSLAFRGGQYEQYF. Here the CDR3 DNA reads TGTGCCAGCAGCTTAGCTTTTCGGGGGGGCCAATACGAGCAGTACTTC.

V gene TRBV5-4 combines with J gene TRBJ1-6; 7 nucleotides agree with TRBD1. This CDR3 has 16 residues. Germline CDR1 is SGHNT and CDR2 is YYREEE (reference sequence). The junction had 12 bases not matched to a gene; V was cut back by 5 bases and J by 7 bases. DNA for the CDR3: TGTGCCAGCAGTGACCAGGACAGGATGGGCAATTCACCCCTCCACTTT. It translates to CASSDQDRMGNSPLHF. Using reference TRBV5-4 and TRBJ1-6 for the parts outside the CDR3, the full variable domain is ETGVTQSPTHLIKTRGQQVTLRCSSQSGHNTVSWYQQALGQGPQFIFQYYREEENGRGNFPPRFSGLQFPNYSSELNVNALELDDSALYLCASSDQDRMGNSPLHFGNGTRLTVT.

The gene calls are TRBV5-1 and TRBJ2-4; 11 nucleotides match TRBD1. In germline, CDR1 is SGHRS, CDR2 YFSETQ. The junction had 8 bases not matched to a gene; V was cut back by 4 bases and J by 8 bases. This CDR3 spans 15 amino acids. The CDR3 here is CASSLGTGGFDIQYF. The CDR3 region has the DNA TGCGCCAGCAGCCTAGGGACAGGGGGGTTTGACATTCAGTACTTC.